A single sample is the source of the 12 T cell receptor beta chains below, sequenced in a study of OX40 agonist ivuxolimab in advanced cancers. Library preparation employed the immunoSEQ multiplex PCR assay. TCRdb holds this immuneACCESS table with in-frame rearrangements only. Some clones are missing; in checked studies, unresolved V genes explain under half, and the rest has no known cause. This sample comprises tens of thousands of clones, roughly 86% of them detected only once. Under 0.85% of the sample goes to the ten largest clones. This specimen consisted of CD4+ or CD8+ T cells sorted from blood, obtained in a trial of the OX40 agonist ivuxolimab. The receptors were sampled from an adult with an advanced solid tumor such as melanoma, head and neck, liver or kidney cancer.

This clone appeared once. The CDR3 region has the DNA TGTGCCAGCACCGGCGCCGGCTCCTACGAGCAGTACTTC. This codes for CASTGAGSYEQYF. The genes are TRBV5-6 and TRBJ2-7; D not certain. CDR1 and CDR2 from the germline V gene are SGHDT and YYEEEE. This CDR3 has 13 residues. V was clipped by 6 bases and J by 0 bases, with 10 bases between them.

The chain couples TRBV16 to TRBJ2-7, with TRBD1 matching over 8 bases. V shed 1 base and J 6 bases; nucleotides not matched to a gene: 8. The CDR3 is made up of 15 amino acids. CDR1 is KGHSY, CDR2 FQNENV, per germline. The CDR3 sequence is CASSQYGQGRSEQYF. The CDR3 DNA reads TGTGCCAGCAGCCAATACGGACAGGGTCGGTCCGAGCAGTACTTC.

The chain combines TRBV4-1 with TRBJ2-6; tentatively, D is TRBD1 or TRBD2 (5 bases each). V lost 4 bases to trimming and J lost 2 bases, with 12 bases between them. The CDR3 runs 16 residues. The V gene's germline CDR1 is MGHRA and CDR2 YSYEKL. DNA of the CDR3: TGCGCCAGCAGCCCAGTGTTGGGGGCTGGGGCCAACGTCCTGACTTTC. It encodes CASSPVLGAGANVLTF.

This clone was detected once. The rearrangement joins TRBV29-1 to TRBJ2-7; a weak D match, TRBD2 (6 bases). V was trimmed by 4 bases and J by 3 bases, leaving 10 bases between them. This CDR3 has 12 residues. Germline-derived CDR1 and CDR2 are SQVTM and ANQGSEA. CDR3 in amino acids: CSVGGVDYEQYF. In DNA form, the CDR3 reads TGCAGCGTTGGGGGGGTGGACTACGAGCAGTACTTC.

The chain is built from TRBV30 and TRBJ1-5; D unclear. The CDR3 spans 13 residues. V dropped 5 bases and J dropped 4 bases, with 12 bases sitting between them. CDR1 and CDR2 from the germline V gene are GTSNPN and SVGIG (reference sequence). The CDR3 DNA is TGTGCCTGGGCCAAAGGAGCTAATCAGCCCCAGCATTTT. Its protein is CAWAKGANQPQHF. Supplemented by reference TRBV30 and TRBJ1-5, the full variable domain reads SQTIHQWPATLVQPVGSPLSLECTVEGTSNPNLYWYRQAAGRGLQLLFYSVGIGQISSEVPQNLSASRPQDRQFILSSKKLLLSDSGFYLCAWAKGANQPQHFGDGTRLSIL.

J is TRBJ2-5 and V is TRBV6-1; D gene unclear. The CDR3 is 12 amino acids. V shed 10 bases and J shed 5 bases, with 14 bases lying between them. The germline V gene has CDR1 MNHNS and CDR2 SASEGT. CDR3 loop: CATYSGSETQYF. CDR3 nucleotides: TGTGCCACCTACAGTGGATCTGAGACCCAGTACTTC.

The CDR3 bases are TGTGCCAGCAGCTTGCCGTCCGGGGGACAGGCAATTAATGAGCAGTTCTTC. Translation gives CASSLPSGGQAINEQFF. J is TRBJ2-1 and V is TRBV5-4, with 8 bases matching TRBD1. The CDR3 is 17 residues long. Trimming removed 1 base from V and 7 bases from J; junction bases left unmatched: 13. Germline lookup yields CDR1 SGHNT and CDR2 YYREEE (reference sequence).

The chain has TRBV18 and TRBJ2-2; 7 nucleotides line up with TRBD1. The CDR3 runs 16 residues. CDR1 is KGHSH, CDR2 LQKENI, per germline. Unmatched junction bases numbered 14, after V lost 6 bases and J lost 7 bases. In DNA form, the CDR3 reads TGTGCCAGCTCGTTCGTCCGTACAGGGGACGGCGGGGAGCTGTTTTTT. Translation: CASSFVRTGDGGELFF.

V is TRBV6-1 and J is TRBJ2-1; 8 bases match TRBD1. Germline values: CDR1 MNHNS, CDR2 SASEGT. The CDR3 loop spans 14 amino acids. J was trimmed by 3 bases and V by 3 bases; bases with no gene match: 1. CDR3: CASSDTGGYNEQFF. As DNA, the CDR3 is TGTGCCAGCAGTGATACAGGGGGCTACAATGAGCAGTTCTTC.

This clone was found a few times. The DNA for the CDR3 is TGTGCCCTTCGGCGGGGGGTGTCCTACAATGAGCAGTTCTTC. It yields the protein CALRRGVSYNEQFF. The chain carries TRBV30 and TRBJ2-1, with 8 bases matching TRBD2. The CDR3 runs to 14 residues. CDR1 is GTSNPN and CDR2 is SVGIG in the germline V gene (reference sequence). After removal of 8 bases from V and 1 base from J, the junction contained 7 bases not matched to a gene.

This clone showed up just once. The rearrangement uses TRBV6-1 and TRBJ1-5, with TRBD1 matching 8 bases. The CDR3 consists of 14 residues. V lost 7 bases to trimming and J lost 7 bases; unmatched junction nucleotides: 9. Germline CDR1 reads MNHNS; CDR2 reads SASEGT. Here the CDR3 DNA reads TGTGCCAGCACCCCCGGACAGGGTATCCAGCCCCAGCATTTT. Amino acid sequence: CASTPGQGIQPQHF.

This chain uses TRBV29-1 with TRBJ1-5, with D perhaps TRBD1 (5 bases). Trimming pared 8 bases from V and 2 bases from J, leaving 10 bases between. Germline CDR1 is SQVTM and CDR2 is ANQGSEA. CDR3 length equals 12 residues. The CDR3 DNA sequence: TGCAGCTACCGGGACGGCAATCAGCCCCAGCATTTT. Translated, it gives CSYRDGNQPQHF.